The present TCR beta chain was sequenced within a study of CD8+ T cells in alopecia areata. Study summary: Treated individuals took tofacitinib by mouth, 5 to 10 mg twice daily.

Germline V lookup: CDR1 SGHTA, CDR2 FQGNSA. This CDR3 has 13 amino acids. Losses at the gene ends were 5 bases for V and 6 bases for J; bases not matched to a gene: 6. Sequencing templates came from extracted RNA that was reverse transcribed into cDNA. The method was immunoSEQ multiplex PCR; TCRdb's version includes in-frame clones alone and lacks a portion of them. The sample lists 200,000 to 250,000 clones; about 50% were seen once. In its sample, this clone ranks as medium-sized (0.01 to 0.1%). What it recognizes is unknown. Stated treatment: oral pan-JAK inhibitor, 5-10 mg twice daily. Overall study results and limits: Higher clonality than in normal scalp was seen in lesional scalp, especially alopecia totalis/universalis.

Sequencing was performed on CD4+ T cells sorted from blood, taken at week 4, from a patient treated with tofacitinib. The V call is TRBV7-2, the J call TRBJ2-7, with 8 bases fitting TRBD1. This TCR derives from a human donor with alopecia areata. Here the CDR3 reads CASSRTGNGEQYF. The CDR3 DNA reads TGTGCCAGCAGCCGGACAGGGAACGGCGAGCAGTACTTC.